This T cell receptor beta chain was sequenced during a study of CD8 T cells in ankylosing spondylitis. Generation of TCR beta libraries employed quantitative 5'-RACE incorporating molecular barcodes. TCRdb used MiXCR to reprocess the 5' RACE reads, holding one entry per CDR3 protein. The data hold roughly 38,000 distinct CDR3 sequences, with less than 4% observed a single time. V lost 3 bases and J lost 5; bases outside the gene matches: 5. Germline CDR1 is SGDLS and CDR2 is YYNGEE. The length of the CDR3 is 15 residues. This clonotype came up many times. Its antigen is as yet unknown. Notes on the study in general: A CD8+ phenotype characterized the disease-linked clones, which were relatively rare in peripheral blood. Some of these motif variants have turned up before, in reports on reactive arthritis synovial fluid and blood. Disease-linked clones were reportedly significantly enriched in matched ankylosing spondylitis synovial fluid.

The sequence came from a male donor with ankylosing spondylitis or in good health (not recorded which). Sequences were obtained from blood, either unsorted or a sorted T cell fraction (not recorded which). The gene calls are TRBV9 and TRBJ2-1; 10 nucleotides match TRBD2. CDR3 protein: CASSESGRADNEQFF. In DNA form, the CDR3 reads TGTGCCAGCAGCGAGAGCGGGAGGGCCGACAATGAGCAGTTCTTC.